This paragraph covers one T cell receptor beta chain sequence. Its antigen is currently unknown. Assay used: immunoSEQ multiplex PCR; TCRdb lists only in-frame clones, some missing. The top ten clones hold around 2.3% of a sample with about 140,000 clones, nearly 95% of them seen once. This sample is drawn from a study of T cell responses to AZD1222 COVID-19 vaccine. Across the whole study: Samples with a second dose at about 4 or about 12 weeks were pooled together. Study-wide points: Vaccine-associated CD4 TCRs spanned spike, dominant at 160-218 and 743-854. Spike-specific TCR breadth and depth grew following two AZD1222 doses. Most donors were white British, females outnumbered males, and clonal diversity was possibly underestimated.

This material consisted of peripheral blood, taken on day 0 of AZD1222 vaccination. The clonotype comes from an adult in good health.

The DNA of the CDR3 is TGCGCCAGCAGCTTGGTACAGGGTCAATCACCCCTCCACTTT. This encodes CASSLVQGQSPLHF. The chain recombines TRBV5-1 with TRBJ1-6, with D perhaps matching TRBD1 (6 bases). The CDR3 loop spans 14 amino acids. With 0 bases removed from V and 10 bases from J, the gap between germline ends came to 11 bases. Germline V CDR1 and CDR2: SGHRS, YFSETQ.